This TCR beta chain emerged from a study of CD8 T cells in Susac syndrome. RNA in amounts of roughly 0.5 to 1 ug was reverse transcribed with random hexamers. TCRdb re-derived calls from the immunoSEQ multiplex PCR reads in MiXCR, one entry per CDR3 protein. The sample has tens of thousands of distinct CDR3 sequences, roughly 92% seen once. This CDR3 spans 15 amino acids. V lost 1 base to trimming and J lost 6 bases, with 14 bases between them. Germline CDR1 SGHRS, CDR2 YFSETQ. The controls were healthy donors who were matched for age and sex. This TCR was sampled from a human donor in good health. The sequencing sample was made of CD8+ T cells from PBMCs. The rearrangement uses TRBV5-1 and TRBJ2-1; perhaps D is TRBD1 or TRBD2 (5 bases each). The CDR3 DNA reads TGCGCCAGCAGCTTGACGCTAGAGGGGCGCAATGAGCAGTTCTTC. It is translated as CASSLTLEGRNEQFF. Using reference TRBV5-1 and TRBJ2-1 for the parts outside the CDR3, the full variable domain is KAGVTQTPRYLIKTRGQQVTLSCSPISGHRSVSWYQQTPGQGLQFLFEYFSETQRNKGNFPGRFSGRQFSNSRSEMNVSTLELGDSALYLCASSLTLEGRNEQFFGPGTRLTVL.